This T cell receptor beta chain was recovered during a study of T cells in Graves' hyperthyroidism and ophthalmopathy. This clonotype has only a few counts. What it binds is not known. At one end the junction does not follow the germline gene, possibly because of a read error. Inclusion characteristics of ophthalmopathy patients comprised a Clinical Activity Score of at least 3, a NOSPECS grade of at least 4, and duration under 3 months. Patients showing uncontrolled infection, other autoimmune disease, pregnancy or lactation were ineligible. Amplification of TCR beta CDR3 regions used RNA as the template. TCR CDR3 underwent first-round RT-PCR with the HTBI primer set. TCRdb recomputed calls from the multiplex PCR reads with MiXCR, one row per CDR3 protein. Of around 600,000 distinct CDR3 sequences in the sample, more than 15% were seen once. Study results and limitations: A model using 13 V-J features told ophthalmopathy apart from stable hyperthyroidism. Ophthalmopathy was predicted by the model a median of roughly 6 months ahead of onset.

The TCR was taken from a woman aged 35 to 49 with Graves' ophthalmopathy. Sequencing was performed on blood.

The CDR3 nucleotides are TGTGCCAGCCGAGCCGGATCGTGGAACACTGAAGCTTCCTTT. Translation: CASRAGSWNTEASF. This rearrangement joins TRBV27 to TRBJ1-1, with D uncertain. The CDR3 has 14 amino acids. CDR1 and CDR2 (germline): MNHEY, SMNVEV (reference sequence).